This TCR beta chain was identified in a study of cytomegalovirus exposure and HLA in healthy donors. Findings and caveats of the study: Sequencing artifact likely explains a cluster of highly shared sequence variants.

Note on this clone: Its specificity is not known.

The PCR used 60 Vbeta and 13 Jbeta primers. Data came from immunoSEQ multiplex PCR; TCRdb stores just in-frame clones and leaves some out. This table holds roughly 120,000 clones, around 81% found once. The ends were cut back, 4 bases at V and 2 bases at J, with 13 bases in the middle. Germline lookup yields CDR1 MNHNS and CDR2 SASEGT. This CDR3 comprises 15 residues. The V gene is TRBV6-1, the J gene TRBJ2-3; a weak D match, TRBD1 (6 bases). Material for sequencing was PBMCs. The receptor was isolated from a woman in her forties in good health and CMV-seronegative. In DNA form, the CDR3 reads TGTGCCAGCAGTGCTCGGGACATTGCCACAGATACGCAGTATTTT. This gives the protein CASSARDIATDTQYF.